The present entry profiles one T cell receptor (beta chain) with its context. Methods used by the authors: Estimates of nucleated cell counts were drawn from the amplification of reference gene primers. TCRdb's table, derived via immunoSEQ multiplex PCR, lists solely in-frame clones and lacks some. That table gives V, J and clone size, and the DNA gave D and trimming. The sample lists some 240,000 clones; about 90% were seen once. The entry originates in a study of blood T cell repertoires in COVID-19. The wider study: The United States, Italy and Spain were the sources of the acute and convalescent COVID-19 samples.

The sequence derives from a man aged 55 to 70 who had recovered from COVID-19. Sequenced sample: peripheral blood.

The CDR3 bases are TGTGCCAGCTCACCACCGGCCTCGGGGAACACCGGGGAGCTGTTTTTT. It encodes CASSPPASGNTGELFF. The J gene is TRBJ2-2, the V gene TRBV18; D unclear. The V and J ends lost 0 bases and 1 base respectively, with 9 bases between them. This CDR3 contains 16 residues. The V gene's germline CDR1 is KGHSH and CDR2 LQKENI. The whole variable domain, remainder taken from reference TRBV18 and TRBJ2-2, is NAGVMQNPRHLVRRRGQEARLRCSPMKGHSHVYWYRQLPEEGLKFMVYLQKENIIDESGMPKERFSAEFPKEGPSILRIQQVVRGDSAAYFCASSPPASGNTGELFFGEGSRLTVL.